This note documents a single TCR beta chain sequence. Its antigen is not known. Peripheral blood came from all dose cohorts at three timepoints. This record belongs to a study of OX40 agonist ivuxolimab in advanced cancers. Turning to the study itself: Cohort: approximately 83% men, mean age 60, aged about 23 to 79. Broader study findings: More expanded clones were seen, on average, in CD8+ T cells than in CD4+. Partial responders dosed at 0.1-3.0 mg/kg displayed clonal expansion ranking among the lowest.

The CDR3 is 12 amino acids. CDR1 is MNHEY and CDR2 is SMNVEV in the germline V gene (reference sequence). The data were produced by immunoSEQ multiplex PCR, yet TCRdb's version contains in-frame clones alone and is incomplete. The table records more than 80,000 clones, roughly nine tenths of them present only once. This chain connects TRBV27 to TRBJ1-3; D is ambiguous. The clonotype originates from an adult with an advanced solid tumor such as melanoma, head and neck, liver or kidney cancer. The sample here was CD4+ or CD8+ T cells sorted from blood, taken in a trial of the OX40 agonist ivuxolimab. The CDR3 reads CASMSSGNTIYF. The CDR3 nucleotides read TGTGCTTCTATGAGCTCTGGAAACACCATATATTTT.